Each of the 22 T cell receptor beta chains below was sequenced from the same sample in a study of blood T cells in healthy people across ages. For the second PCR, which ran for about 6 to 11 cycles, a sample-barcoded 5' primer and a J-beta primer mix were used. TCRdb re-called the 5' RACE reads through MiXCR, storing one row per CDR3 protein. The sample includes hundreds of thousands of distinct CDR3 sequences, roughly 44% of them seen just once. Material: blood. Source of these receptors: a man aged 60 to 75 in good health.

The J gene is TRBJ2-7, the V gene TRBV20-1, with no clear D. Germline assignment: CDR1 DFQATT and CDR2 SNEGSKA (reference sequence). This CDR3 region has 10 residues. CDR3 sequence: CSGRGNEQYF. CDR3 nucleotide sequence: TGCAGCGGTAGAGGTAACGAGCAGTACTTC.

The chain carries TRBV10-3 and TRBJ2-7, with 8 bases fitting TRBD2. The end of the DNA is better explained by TRBJ2-5, so the J call may be wrong. Looked up from germline, CDR1 is ENHRY and CDR2 is SYGVKD. This CDR3 comprises 14 residues. CDR3 sequence (DNA): TGTGCCATCAGTCCCGGGAGGGATTCAGAGACCCAGTACTTC. Its protein product is CAISPGRDSETQYF.

This clonotype was found many times. The CDR3 is CASSESGRNNSPLHF. CDR3 DNA sequence: TGTGCCAGCAGTGAATCTGGCAGAAATAATTCACCCCTCCACTTT. The V call is TRBV25-1, the J call TRBJ1-6; D gene ambiguous. The CDR3 covers 15 residues. Trimming cost V 1 base and J 5 bases, with 9 bases left between them. The germline V gene encodes CDR1 MGHDK and CDR2 SYGVNS.

This clonotype was recorded a few times. The CDR3 is CSGQFNEKLFF. In DNA, the CDR3 is TGCAGTGGTCAGTTTAATGAAAAACTGTTTTTT. The chain recombines TRBV20-1 with TRBJ1-4; D is unresolved. Per germline, CDR1 DFQATT and CDR2 SNEGSKA (reference sequence). Trimming took 7 bases from V and 4 from J, leaving 7 bases between them. The CDR3 has 11 amino acids.

A single count supports this clonotype. The rearrangement uses TRBV20-1 and TRBJ1-1; D gene uncertain. Trimming removed 6 bases from V and 0 bases from J, with 11 bases in between. The CDR3 length is 13 residues. In germline, CDR1 is DFQATT, CDR2 SNEGSKA (reference sequence). CDR3 sequence (DNA): TGCAGTGCCCCCGACTCCATGAACACTGAAGCTTTCTTT. The encoded protein is CSAPDSMNTEAFF.

V and J are TRBV20-1 and TRBJ2-1; perhaps TRBD1 as D (5 bases). V dropped 6 bases and J dropped 5 bases, with 20 bases sitting between them. Germline-derived CDR1 and CDR2 are DFQATT and SNEGSKA (reference sequence). CDR3 length equals 15 residues. The chain's CDR3 is CSAGGRARHNNEQFF. The CDR3 region has the DNA TGCAGTGCGGGCGGCAGGGCAAGACACAACAATGAGCAGTTCTTC.

The table lists this clonotype with a few counts. The chain couples TRBV12-3 or TRBV12-4 to TRBJ2-7; D is uncertain. Trimming pared 2 bases from V and 5 bases from J, leaving 7 bases between. This CDR3 has 12 amino acids. CDR3 sequence reads: CASSLTKHEQYF. The CDR3 DNA reads TGTGCCAGCAGTTTAACGAAGCACGAGCAGTACTTC.

The table lists this clonotype with many counts. V usage is TRBV27 and J usage is TRBJ2-5, with unresolved D. The CDR3 loop spans 13 amino acids. CDR1 is MNHEY and CDR2 is SMNVEV in the germline V gene (reference sequence). Trimming cost V 6 bases and J 7 bases, with 15 bases left between them. The CDR3 DNA follows: TGTGCCAGCAGGCCCAGTATTTCGGGGACCCAGTACTTC. This sequence encodes CASRPSISGTQYF.

J is TRBJ1-1 and V is TRBV27, with no clear D. Deletions cut 2 bases from V and 1 base from J, with 8 bases between. This CDR3 has 14 residues. Germline V lookup: CDR1 MNHEY, CDR2 SMNVEV (reference sequence). CDR3 sequence reads: CASSLGVSNTEAFF. CDR3 coding DNA: TGTGCCAGCAGTTTAGGGGTTTCGAACACTGAAGCTTTCTTT.

This clonotype was recorded at least ten times. This chain joins TRBV15 and TRBJ2-7; D unresolved. There are 13 residues in the CDR3. V lost 5 bases, J lost 3 bases, and 11 bases lay in between. Germline assignment: CDR1 LNHNV and CDR2 YYDKDF (reference sequence). CDR3 DNA: TGTGCCACCAGCCCGCAAGGGTTCTACGAGCAGTACTTC. This codes for CATSPQGFYEQYF.

The chain is built from TRBV7-2 and TRBJ2-5; 9 nucleotides line up with TRBD1. Per germline, CDR1 SGHTA and CDR2 FQGNSA. After removal of 6 bases from V and 7 bases from J, the junction contained 9 bases not matched to a gene. The CDR3 length is 14 residues. CDR3 sequence: CASSDPGQGWTQYF. CDR3 DNA: TGTGCCAGCAGTGACCCGGGACAGGGCTGGACCCAGTACTTC.

A note on this clonotype: A clone one base away is much larger, so this may be a read error. The chain couples TRBV4-3 to TRBJ2-1; D is ambiguous. Germline V lookup: CDR1 LGHNA, CDR2 YSLEER. This CDR3 is 12 amino acids long. V gave up 0 bases and J gave up 15 bases, with 12 bases separating them. The CDR3 nucleotides read TGCGCCAGCAGCCAAGATCGTAGTAAGCGGTTCTTC. Its protein product is CASSQDRSKRFF.

The genes are TRBV20-1 and TRBJ2-7; the D is unclear. With 8 bases removed from V and 3 bases from J, the gap between germline ends came to 5 bases. In germline, CDR1 is DFQATT, CDR2 SNEGSKA (reference sequence). CDR3 size: 9 residues. The CDR3 reads CSPLYEQYV. The DNA of the CDR3 is TGCAGTCCACTCTACGAGCAGTACGTC.

This sequence joins TRBV5-5 and TRBJ2-5; D unresolved. The CDR3 consists of 14 residues. Trimming cost V 4 bases and J 2 bases, with 12 bases left between them. The V gene's germline CDR1 is SGHKS and CDR2 YYEKEE (reference sequence). CDR3 sequence: CASSVSLEQETQYF. The CDR3 DNA reads TGTGCCAGCAGCGTGAGTCTAGAACAAGAGACCCAGTACTTC.

This chain connects TRBV5-1 to TRBJ2-7; either TRBD1 or TRBD2 may fit D (5 bases each). Germline V gene sequence: CDR1 SGHRS, CDR2 YFSETQ. The V gene lost 4 bases and the J gene lost 2 bases, with 13 bases spanning the gap. The CDR3 is 14 amino acids. The CDR3 DNA sequence: TGCGCCAGCAGCCCCGGGACCCCGACCTACGAGCAGTACTTC. Encoded protein: CASSPGTPTYEQYF.

The chain couples TRBV30 to TRBJ2-7, with no clear D. The J call may be incorrect, as the DNA end agrees better with TRBJ2-5. The CDR3 length is 15 residues. In germline, CDR1 is GTSNPN, CDR2 SVGIG (reference sequence). In DNA, the CDR3 is TGTGCCTGGAGTGGCAGCTCGGTTTGGAAAGAGACCCAGTACTTC. Protein: CAWSGSSVWKETQYF.

The chain combines TRBV28 with TRBJ1-1; TRBD1 agrees at 10 bases. CDR3 length: 14 amino acids. Per the germline V gene, CDR1 is MDHEN and CDR2 is SYDVKM. V was pared by 7 bases and J by 4 bases, with 6 bases of the junction left unmatched. CDR3 nucleotides: TGTGCCAGCATTAAGACAGGGGGCGGCACTGAAGCTTTCTTT. Translated, it gives CASIKTGGGTEAFF.

The V call is TRBV6-1, the J call TRBJ2-7; TRBD1 agrees at 8 bases. The germline V gene encodes CDR1 MNHNS and CDR2 SASEGT. V was clipped by 6 bases and J by 1 base; unmatched bases: 8. The CDR3 is 15 amino acids. The CDR3 is CASRAGQGSSYEQYF. The CDR3 nucleotides read TGTGCCAGCAGAGCTGGACAGGGTTCGTCCTACGAGCAGTACTTC.

This clonotype was observed a few times. V is TRBV5-5 and J is TRBJ2-1, with TRBD1 matching 11 bases. The trim removed 1 base at V and 4 bases at J, leaving 4 bases unmatched. There are 16 residues in the CDR3. Per germline, CDR1 SGHKS and CDR2 YYEKEE (reference sequence). CDR3 amino acids: CASSLTGTGGYNEQFF. In DNA form, the CDR3 reads TGTGCCAGCAGCTTGACAGGGACAGGGGGATACAATGAGCAGTTCTTC. Combining the CDR3 with reference TRBV5-5 and TRBJ2-1 gives the whole variable domain DAGVTQSPTHLIKTRGQQVTLRCSPISGHKSVSWYQQVLGQGPQFIFQYYEKEERGRGNFPDRFSARQFPNYSSELNVNALLLGDSALYLCASSLTGTGGYNEQFFGPGTRLTVL.

The CDR3 bases are TGTGCCACCAATGCGCGGGAAAGGAATGAGCAGTTCTTC. It specifies CATNARERNEQFF. This rearrangement joins TRBV6-5 to TRBJ2-1; D possibly corresponds to TRBD2 (6 bases). Deletions cut 10 bases from V and 7 bases from J, with 17 bases between. CDR1 and CDR2 from the germline V gene are MNHEY and SVGAGI. The CDR3 extends over 13 amino acids.

This clonotype was detected once. The chain links TRBV6-2 or TRBV6-3 to TRBJ2-7; D is unclear. Germline V gene lookup returns CDR1 MNHEY and CDR2 SVGEGT. The CDR3 is 14 residues long. Deletions cut 3 bases from V and 0 bases from J, with 9 bases between. DNA of the CDR3: TGTGCCAGCAGTTATTTGTCAGCCTCCTACGAGCAGTACTTC. It specifies CASSYLSASYEQYF.

CDR3 coding DNA: TGTGCCAGCAGTTTAACTTCATGGCAGTACTTC. Translating it yields CASSLTSWQYF. The chain employs TRBV12-3 or TRBV12-4 and TRBJ2-7; D uncertain. The V and J ends lost 2 bases and 9 bases respectively, with 8 bases between them. The CDR3 is made up of 11 amino acids.